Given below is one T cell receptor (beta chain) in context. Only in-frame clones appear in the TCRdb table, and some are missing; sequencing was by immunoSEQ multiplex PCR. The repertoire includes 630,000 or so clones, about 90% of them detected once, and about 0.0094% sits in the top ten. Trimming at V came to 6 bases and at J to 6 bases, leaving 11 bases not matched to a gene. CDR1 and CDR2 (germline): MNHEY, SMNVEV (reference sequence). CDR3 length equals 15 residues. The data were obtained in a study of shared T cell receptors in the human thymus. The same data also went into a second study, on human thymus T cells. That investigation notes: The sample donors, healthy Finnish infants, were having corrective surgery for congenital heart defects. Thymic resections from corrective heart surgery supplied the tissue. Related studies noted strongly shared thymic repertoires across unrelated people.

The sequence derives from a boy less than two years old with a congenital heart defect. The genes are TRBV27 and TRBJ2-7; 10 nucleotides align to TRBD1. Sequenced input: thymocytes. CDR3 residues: CASRSPGTGDAEQYF. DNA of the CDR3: TGTGCCAGCAGATCACCAGGGACAGGGGACGCCGAGCAGTACTTC.